This T cell receptor (beta chain) was obtained from a study of blood T cells in healthy people across ages. Through a sample-barcoded 5' primer and a J-beta primer mix, a second PCR was run for roughly 6 to 12 cycles. TCRdb processed the 5' RACE reads anew with MiXCR; each CDR3 protein has one entry. The data hold 650,000 to 900,000 distinct CDR3 sequences, with approximately 67% observed a single time. Peripheral blood from each donor was collected in a volume of 9.5 to 10 milliliters. Whenever a sample was processed, at least 7 million PBMCs were isolated. Germline V lookup: CDR1 LGHDT, CDR2 YNNKEL (reference sequence). CDR3 length equals 15 residues. V dropped 3 bases and J dropped 4 bases, with 13 bases sitting between them. About this clonotype itself: As yet, its antigen is unknown.

Study results and limitations: TCR beta diversity correlated strongly with naive T cell percentage. Greater diversity and more naive CD4+ cells were seen in long-lived donors than in aged donors.

What was sequenced was blood. The receptor was isolated from a man aged 30 to 39 in good health. V and J are TRBV3-1 and TRBJ2-1; D is tentatively TRBD1 or TRBD2 (5 bases each). The CDR3 DNA is TGTGCCAGCAGCCACTCCAGAGGGGTTTACAATGAGCAGTTCTTC. This encodes CASSHSRGVYNEQFF.